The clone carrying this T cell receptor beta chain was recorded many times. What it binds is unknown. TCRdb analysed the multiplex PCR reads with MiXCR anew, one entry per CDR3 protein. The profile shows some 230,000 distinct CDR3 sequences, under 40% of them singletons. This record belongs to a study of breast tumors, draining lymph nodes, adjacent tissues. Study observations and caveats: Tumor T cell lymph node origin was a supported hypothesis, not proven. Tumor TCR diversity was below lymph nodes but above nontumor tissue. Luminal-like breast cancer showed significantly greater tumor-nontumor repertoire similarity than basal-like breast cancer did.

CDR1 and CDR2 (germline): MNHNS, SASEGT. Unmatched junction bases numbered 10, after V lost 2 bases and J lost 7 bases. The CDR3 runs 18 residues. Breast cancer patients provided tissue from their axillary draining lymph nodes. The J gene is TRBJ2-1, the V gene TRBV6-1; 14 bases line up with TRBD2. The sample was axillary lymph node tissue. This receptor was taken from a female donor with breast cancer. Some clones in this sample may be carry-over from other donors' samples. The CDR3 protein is CASSERKGLAGVSNEQFF. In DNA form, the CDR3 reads TGTGCCAGCAGTGAAAGAAAGGGACTAGCGGGAGTATCTAATGAGCAGTTCTTC.